These T cell receptor beta chains were read from a single sample in a study of blood T cell repertoires in COVID-19. Produced via immunoSEQ multiplex PCR; TCRdb's table is partial and in-frame only. Among more than 300,000 clones, 88% were seen once, and the ten largest hold less than 1.5%. The sequencing sample was made of PBMCs or T cells enriched from blood (not recorded which). All receptors derive from a woman in her late teens or twenties who had recovered from COVID-19. Both conserved end residues are part of each CDR3. Fields, in order: V gene, clone size, D gene, J gene, CDR3 protein, CDR3 DNA. A D gene is named only where the DNA matches it firmly. Expanded clones get a size class; other rows say once, few or many, or leave the size out.

v_call: TRBV5-1; clone_size: NA; d_call: NA; j_call: TRBJ2-7; cdr3_aa: CASSLDSGGWIWYEQYF; cdr3_nt: TGCGCCAGCAGCTTGGATTCAGGGGGGTGGATCTGGTACGAGCAGTACTTC
v_call: TRBV3-1/TRBV3-2; clone_size: NA; d_call: TRBD1; j_call: TRBJ2-5; cdr3_aa: CASSQDLMRSKQGAQETQYF; cdr3_nt: TGTGCCAGCAGCCAAGATCTTATGAGATCCAAACAGGGGGCTCAAGAGACCCAGTACTTC
v_call: TRBV7-8; clone_size: NA; d_call: NA; j_call: TRBJ1-1; cdr3_aa: CASSLAQVRNTEAFF; cdr3_nt: TGTGCCAGCAGCTTAGCTCAGGTTAGGAACACTGAAGCTTTCTTT
v_call: TRBV6-5; clone_size: NA; d_call: NA; j_call: TRBJ1-1; cdr3_aa: CASSYRGKNTEAFF; cdr3_nt: TGTGCCAGCAGTTACAGGGGGAAGAACACTGAAGCTTTCTTT
v_call: TRBV9; clone_size: NA; d_call: NA; j_call: TRBJ2-7; cdr3_aa: CASSAGTRSYEQYF; cdr3_nt: TGTGCCAGCAGCGCGGGGACAAGATCCTACGAGCAGTACTTC
v_call: TRBV6-4; clone_size: NA; d_call: NA; j_call: TRBJ2-1; cdr3_aa: CASSDTGGEYNEQFF; cdr3_nt: TGTGCCAGCAGTGACACGGGGGGCGAGTACAATGAGCAGTTCTTC
v_call: TRBV9; clone_size: NA; d_call: TRBD2; j_call: TRBJ2-2; cdr3_aa: CASSVSGGNTGELFF; cdr3_nt: TGTGCCAGCAGCGTAAGCGGGGGAAACACCGGGGAGCTGTTTTTT
v_call: TRBV6-5; clone_size: NA; d_call: NA; j_call: TRBJ1-6; cdr3_aa: CATADSIWGTLHF; cdr3_nt: TGTGCCACTGCGGACTCAATATGGGGTACCCTCCACTTT
v_call: TRBV5-1; clone_size: NA; d_call: TRBD1; j_call: TRBJ2-2; cdr3_aa: CASSLDRGGTGELFF; cdr3_nt: TGCGCCAGCAGCTTGGACAGGGGTGGTACCGGGGAGCTGTTTTTT
v_call: TRBV5-1; clone_size: NA; d_call: NA; j_call: TRBJ2-3; cdr3_aa: CASSRQGTDTQYF; cdr3_nt: TGCGCCAGCAGCCGACAGGGCACAGATACGCAGTATTTT
v_call: TRBV9; clone_size: NA; d_call: NA; j_call: TRBJ2-7; cdr3_aa: CASSARGGSEQYF; cdr3_nt: TGTGCCAGCAGCGCAAGAGGGGGAAGCGAGCAGTACTTC
v_call: TRBV30; clone_size: NA; d_call: TRBD1; j_call: TRBJ1-6; cdr3_aa: CAWDRAAINSPLHF; cdr3_nt: TGTGCCTGGGACAGGGCCGCGATAAATTCACCCCTCCACTTT
v_call: TRBV4-3; clone_size: NA; d_call: NA; j_call: TRBJ1-2; cdr3_aa: CASSQEMKGGWGYTF; cdr3_nt: TGCGCCAGCAGCCAAGAGATGAAAGGGGGTTGGGGCTACACCTTC
v_call: TRBV4-1; clone_size: NA; d_call: TRBD1; j_call: TRBJ1-2; cdr3_aa: CASSQDGQGANYGYTF; cdr3_nt: TGCGCCAGCAGCCAAGACGGACAGGGGGCCAACTATGGCTACACCTTC
v_call: TRBV10-3; clone_size: NA; d_call: TRBD1; j_call: TRBJ2-2; cdr3_aa: CAISQLTGIAGELFF; cdr3_nt: TGTGCCATCTCCCAACTGACAGGGATAGCCGGGGAGCTGTTTTTT
v_call: TRBV7-9; clone_size: NA; d_call: NA; j_call: TRBJ1-1; cdr3_aa: CASSLEGDTEAFF; cdr3_nt: TGTGCCAGCAGCTTAGAGGGGGACACTGAAGCTTTCTTT
v_call: TRBV2; clone_size: NA; d_call: TRBD2; j_call: TRBJ2-3; cdr3_aa: CASRQRGYTDTQYF; cdr3_nt: TGTGCCAGCAGGCAGCGGGGGTACACAGATACGCAGTATTTT
v_call: TRBV29-1; clone_size: NA; d_call: NA; j_call: TRBJ1-2; cdr3_aa: CSVARGSYGYTF; cdr3_nt: TGCAGCGTTGCCCGAGGGAGCTATGGCTACACCTTC
v_call: TRBV5-1; clone_size: NA; d_call: NA; j_call: TRBJ2-2; cdr3_aa: CASSPGASNTGELFF; cdr3_nt: TGCGCCAGCAGCCCTGGGGCTTCGAACACCGGGGAGCTGTTTTTT
v_call: TRBV6-5; clone_size: NA; d_call: NA; j_call: TRBJ2-5; cdr3_aa: CASSYSFLALRETQYF; cdr3_nt: TGTGCCAGCAGTTACTCGTTCCTAGCTTTACGAGAGACCCAGTACTTC
v_call: TRBV12-2; clone_size: NA; d_call: NA; j_call: TRBJ1-5; cdr3_aa: CASRFRGSCQPQHF; cdr3_nt: TGTGCAAGTCGCTTTAGAGGGAGTTGCCAGCCCCAGCATTTT
v_call: TRBV13; clone_size: NA; d_call: NA; j_call: TRBJ2-7; cdr3_aa: CASSPDRREQYF; cdr3_nt: TGTGCCAGCAGCCCCGACAGGCGCGAGCAGTACTTC
v_call: TRBV20-1; clone_size: NA; d_call: TRBD2; j_call: TRBJ2-1; cdr3_aa: CSASAGGSYNEQFF; cdr3_nt: TGCAGTGCTAGTGCGGGGGGCTCCTACAATGAGCAGTTCTTC
v_call: TRBV6-1; clone_size: NA; d_call: TRBD1; j_call: TRBJ1-5; cdr3_aa: CASSVMGDRGLGNQPQHF; cdr3_nt: TGTGCCAGCAGTGTTATGGGGGACAGGGGGCTGGGCAATCAGCCCCAGCATTTT
v_call: TRBV7-9; clone_size: few; d_call: TRBD1; j_call: TRBJ1-2; cdr3_aa: CASSPTGTVLYGYTF; cdr3_nt: TGTGCCAGCAGCCCGACCGGGACAGTCCTCTATGGCTACACCTTC
v_call: TRBV7-2; clone_size: NA; d_call: TRBD1; j_call: TRBJ1-6; cdr3_aa: CASSLAGTGNSPLHF; cdr3_nt: TGTGCCAGCAGCTTAGCAGGGACAGGGAATTCACCCCTCCACTTT
v_call: TRBV4-2; clone_size: NA; d_call: TRBD2; j_call: TRBJ2-7; cdr3_aa: CASSVVRAGGKPPYEQYF; cdr3_nt: TGTGCCAGCAGCGTCGTTCGAGCGGGGGGTAAACCCCCCTACGAGCAGTACTTC
v_call: TRBV19; clone_size: NA; d_call: TRBD1; j_call: TRBJ1-4; cdr3_aa: CASSPGQGRPFREKLFF; cdr3_nt: TGTGCCAGTAGTCCCGGACAGGGGCGACCCTTTCGGGAAAAACTGTTTTTT
v_call: TRBV12-3/TRBV12-4; clone_size: NA; d_call: NA; j_call: TRBJ1-2; cdr3_aa: CASWGEDYGYTF; cdr3_nt: TGTGCCAGCTGGGGAGAGGACTATGGCTACACCTTC
v_call: TRBV29-1; clone_size: once; d_call: NA; j_call: TRBJ2-5; cdr3_aa: CSAGGLALKGWETQYF; cdr3_nt: TGCAGCGCCGGGGGGCTAGCTCTCAAAGGTTGGGAGACCCAGTACTTC
v_call: TRBV5-1; clone_size: NA; d_call: TRBD2; j_call: TRBJ2-2; cdr3_aa: CASSLPAGLDTGELFF; cdr3_nt: TGCGCCAGCAGCTTACCAGCGGGGTTGGACACCGGGGAGCTGTTTTTT
v_call: TRBV10-3; clone_size: NA; d_call: TRBD2; j_call: TRBJ2-2; cdr3_aa: CAISGSGGGPGEDGELFF; cdr3_nt: TGTGCCATCAGTGGAAGCGGCGGGGGGCCCGGAGAGGACGGGGAGCTGTTTTTT
v_call: TRBV6-1; clone_size: NA; d_call: NA; j_call: TRBJ1-6; cdr3_aa: CASSDGLGSGSPLHF; cdr3_nt: TGTGCCAGCAGTGACGGGTTGGGGAGTGGATCACCCCTCCACTTT
v_call: TRBV18; clone_size: NA; d_call: TRBD1; j_call: TRBJ1-1; cdr3_aa: CASSPQGDEAFF; cdr3_nt: TGTGCCAGCTCCCCACAGGGGGATGAAGCTTTCTTT
v_call: TRBV24-1; clone_size: NA; d_call: NA; j_call: TRBJ1-2; cdr3_aa: CATSDPGRGSYGYTF; cdr3_nt: TGTGCCACCAGTGATCCCGGGAGGGGATCTTATGGCTACACCTTC
v_call: TRBV12-3/TRBV12-4; clone_size: NA; d_call: TRBD1; j_call: TRBJ1-1; cdr3_aa: CASNTGGGTEAFF; cdr3_nt: TGTGCCAGCAACACAGGGGGCGGCACTGAAGCTTTCTTT
v_call: TRBV5-4; clone_size: NA; d_call: TRBD2; j_call: TRBJ2-5; cdr3_aa: CASSKGLAGGQETQYF; cdr3_nt: TGTGCCAGCAGCAAGGGACTAGCGGGGGGTCAAGAGACCCAGTACTTC
v_call: TRBV6-2/TRBV6-3; clone_size: NA; d_call: NA; j_call: TRBJ2-7; cdr3_aa: CASSYGRDSTYEQYF; cdr3_nt: TGTGCCAGCAGTTACGGGCGGGACAGTACCTACGAGCAGTACTTC
v_call: TRBV5-3; clone_size: NA; d_call: NA; j_call: TRBJ1-6; cdr3_aa: CARSLRTRTNYNSPLHF; cdr3_nt: TGTGCCAGAAGCTTGAGGACGCGGACTAACTATAATTCACCCCTCCACTTT
v_call: TRBV28; clone_size: NA; d_call: TRBD2; j_call: TRBJ2-1; cdr3_aa: CASGGDPSSYNEQFF; cdr3_nt: TGTGCCAGTGGGGGGGACCCGAGCTCCTACAATGAGCAGTTCTTC
v_call: TRBV3-1/TRBV3-2; clone_size: NA; d_call: TRBD1; j_call: TRBJ2-3; cdr3_aa: CASSPGGSSTDTQYF; cdr3_nt: TGTGCCAGCAGCCCAGGGGGTTCTAGCACAGATACGCAGTATTTT
v_call: TRBV21-1; clone_size: NA; d_call: NA; j_call: TRBJ2-6; cdr3_aa: CASSRDREGANVLTF; cdr3_nt: TGTGCCAGCAGCCGGGACAGGGAGGGGGCCAACGTCCTGACTTTC
v_call: TRBV5-6; clone_size: NA; d_call: NA; j_call: TRBJ2-3; cdr3_aa: CASSLVRDTQYF; cdr3_nt: TGTGCCAGCAGCTTGGTCCGAGATACGCAGTATTTT
v_call: TRBV7-8; clone_size: NA; d_call: TRBD2; j_call: TRBJ2-1; cdr3_aa: CASSTRTSGGMDEQFF; cdr3_nt: TGTGCCAGCAGCACCCGGACTAGCGGGGGTATGGATGAGCAGTTCTTC
v_call: TRBV3-1/TRBV3-2; clone_size: NA; d_call: NA; j_call: TRBJ1-3; cdr3_aa: CASSLSTPGSGNTIYF; cdr3_nt: TGTGCCAGCAGCCTTTCGACTCCCGGCTCTGGAAACACCATATATTTT
v_call: TRBV5-1; clone_size: NA; d_call: TRBD1; j_call: TRBJ1-1; cdr3_aa: CASSSTGGETEAFF; cdr3_nt: TGCGCCAGCAGCTCCACAGGGGGGGAGACTGAAGCTTTCTTT
v_call: TRBV19; clone_size: NA; d_call: TRBD1; j_call: TRBJ1-2; cdr3_aa: CASSNDRGQLYGYTF; cdr3_nt: TGTGCCAGTAGTAATGACAGGGGGCAGCTCTATGGCTACACCTTC
v_call: TRBV6-5; clone_size: NA; d_call: NA; j_call: TRBJ2-7; cdr3_aa: CASLQGGVGEQYF; cdr3_nt: TGTGCCAGCCTTCAGGGCGGGGTAGGGGAGCAGTACTTC
v_call: TRBV30; clone_size: NA; d_call: TRBD1; j_call: TRBJ1-2; cdr3_aa: CAWSPWDSRGYTF; cdr3_nt: TGTGCCTGGAGCCCCTGGGACAGTCGAGGCTACACCTTC